One sample yielded the 32 T cell receptor beta chains listed below, sequenced in a study of blood T cell repertoires in COVID-19. The table came from immunoSEQ multiplex PCR; TCRdb's copy has only in-frame clones and leaves some out. Of around 120,000 clones in the sample, just under 80% are singletons; the top ten hold roughly 25%. Sample: peripheral blood. These receptors all come from a human donor in a cohort sampled during active COVID-19.

The gene calls are TRBV6-5 and TRBJ2-7, with D possibly being TRBD2 (6 bases). The CDR3 is 11 residues long. The germline gives CDR1 MNHEY, CDR2 SVGAGI. V was cut by 7 bases and J by 5 bases, with 9 bases left in between. CDR3 sequence reads: CASTGGDEQYF. CDR3 nucleotides: TGTGCCAGCACCGGCGGGGACGAGCAGTACTTC.

The chain combines TRBV5-4 with TRBJ2-5; D is perhaps TRBD2 (6 bases). Between the trimmed V and J ends, which lost 4 bases and 4 bases, there was a span of 20 bases. This CDR3 is 16 amino acids long. Germline assignment: CDR1 SGHNT and CDR2 YYREEE (reference sequence). CDR3 in DNA: TGTGCCAGCAGCCCGGCGGGGCGGGGACGTTTAGAGACCCAGTACTTC. This gives the protein CASSPAGRGRLETQYF.

V is TRBV2 and J is TRBJ2-3; tentatively, D is TRBD2 (5 bases). The CDR3 is 14 amino acids. Germline CDR1 SNHLY, CDR2 FYNNEI. V was shortened by 6 bases and J by 0 bases, with 10 bases between the two germline ends. The CDR3 DNA sequence: TGTGCCAGCAGAGTTAGCGTCAGCACAGATACGCAGTATTTT. Translating it yields CASRVSVSTDTQYF.

J is TRBJ2-1 and V is TRBV30; a possible D gene is TRBD1 (6 bases). This CDR3 has 12 amino acids. Germline CDR1 GTSNPN, CDR2 SVGIG (reference sequence). V lost 1 base, J lost 6 bases, and 7 bases lay in between. The CDR3 DNA follows: TGTGCCTGGAGTGCAGGGGCCAATGAGCAGTTCTTC. Its protein product is CAWSAGANEQFF.

The genes are TRBV28 and TRBJ2-2; perhaps TRBD2 as D (5 bases). Germline V gene data show CDR1 as MDHEN and CDR2 as SYDVKM. Trimming stripped 8 bases from V and 2 bases from J, with 12 bases between. The CDR3 loop spans 14 amino acids. DNA of the CDR3: TGTGCCAGCGGATCCGGGATTAACACCGGGGAGCTGTTTTTT. This sequence encodes CASGSGINTGELFF.

This clone was detected a few times. The V call is TRBV27, the J call TRBJ1-6; TRBD1 matches 8 bases. The germline gives CDR1 MNHEY, CDR2 SMNVEV (reference sequence). The trim removed 7 bases at V and 10 bases at J, leaving 12 bases unmatched. CDR3 length: 15 residues. CDR3 sequence reads: CASKESGGRNSPLHF. For the CDR3, the DNA is TGTGCCAGCAAGGAATCAGGGGGCAGGAACTCACCCCTCCACTTT.

The gene calls are TRBV7-9 and TRBJ1-2; weak D call: TRBD1 (5 bases). V was shortened by 5 bases and J by 3 bases, with 13 bases between the two germline ends. This CDR3 is 14 amino acids long. Germline lookup yields CDR1 SEHNR and CDR2 FQNEAQ (reference sequence). The CDR3 DNA is TGTGCCAGCAGCCCCGGTGGAGGGGACTATGGCTACACCTTC. Translated, it gives CASSPGGGDYGYTF.

CDR3 in DNA: TGTGCCAGCAGATCGCAGGGTCGTGGGATATCTATGAACACTGAAGCTTTCTTT. It codes for CASRSQGRGISMNTEAFF. The V call is TRBV7-8, the J call TRBJ1-1, with D possibly matching TRBD1 (5 bases). Germline CDR1 SGHVS, CDR2 FQNEAQ. There are 18 residues in the CDR3. V was clipped by 6 bases and J by 0 bases, with 23 bases between them.

In DNA, the CDR3 is TGTGCCAGCAGGGCCAGTATCGGGACAGGGTCAGATACGCAGTATTTT. Translation gives CASRASIGTGSDTQYF. V gene TRBV2 combines with J gene TRBJ2-3; 9 nucleotides match TRBD1. Germline V lookup: CDR1 SNHLY, CDR2 FYNNEI. CDR3 length: 16 amino acids. Trimming cost V 6 bases and J 4 bases; bases outside gene matches: 11.

The rearrangement uses TRBV6-2 or TRBV6-3 and TRBJ2-3, with 8 positions matching TRBD2. J lost 2 bases, V lost 2 bases, and 6 bases had no gene match. Germline V gene sequence: CDR1 MNHEY, CDR2 SVGEGT. There are 16 residues in the CDR3. The CDR3 reads CASSYGAGAFTDTQYF. The CDR3 DNA follows: TGTGCCAGCAGTTACGGAGCGGGGGCCTTCACAGATACGCAGTATTTT.

The rearrangement links TRBV7-3 to TRBJ2-1; the match to TRBD2 covers 14 bases. V shed 5 bases, J shed 6 bases, and the junction held 12 bases outside the gene matches. The CDR3 is 18 amino acids. The germline gives CDR1 SGHTA, CDR2 FQGTGA. Here the CDR3 DNA reads TGTGCCAGCAGCCCACACAGCTCCGGGACTAGCGGGAGCAATGAGCAGTTCTTC. Protein product: CASSPHSSGTSGSNEQFF.

This rearrangement joins TRBV11-2 to TRBJ1-2; no clear D gene. Trimming removed 0 bases at V and 2 bases at J, with 10 bases between. The germline V gene encodes CDR1 SGHAT and CDR2 FQNNGV. The CDR3 is 15 residues long. CDR3: CASSLEEGMNYGYTF. Written as DNA, the CDR3 is TGTGCCAGCAGCTTAGAGGAGGGAATGAACTATGGCTACACCTTC.

CDR3 nucleotides: TGTGCCAGCTCACCCCTTGCGTGGGCCAATCAGCCCCAGCATTTT. Translating gives CASSPLAWANQPQHF. This chain links TRBV18 with TRBJ1-5; no definite D call. This CDR3 contains 15 residues. V lost 3 bases and J lost 3, with 12 bases in between. CDR1 KGHSH and CDR2 LQKENI come from the germline V gene.

This clone was detected a few times. V and J are TRBV7-8 and TRBJ1-1; TRBD1 is a possible D gene (5 bases). This CDR3 is 17 amino acids long. Germline-derived CDR1 and CDR2 are SGHVS and FQNEAQ. V was trimmed by 5 bases and J by 3 bases, leaving 22 bases between them. CDR3 coding DNA: TGTGCCAGCAGCGGAAACCAGGGCCCTCTAAGGGACACTGAAGCTTTCTTT. It specifies CASSGNQGPLRDTEAFF. Full variable domain (rest looked up from reference TRBV7-8 and TRBJ1-1): GAGVSQSPRYKVAKRGQDVALRCDPISGHVSLFWYQQALGQGPEFLTYFQNEAQLDKSGLPSDRFFAERPEGSVSTLKIQRTQQEDSAVYLCASSGNQGPLRDTEAFFGQGTRLTVV.

The chain uses TRBV28 and TRBJ1-1; 9 nucleotides align to TRBD1. The V gene's germline CDR1 is MDHEN and CDR2 SYDVKM. The CDR3 sequence is 22 residues long. The J segment lost 1 base and the V segment lost 6 bases, leaving 27 bases of the junction unmatched. The CDR3 DNA follows: TGTGCCAGCAGCCCCGGGACAGGGCGCTTTATCCAAAGGGGGAGGGGGAACACTGAAGCTTTCTTT. This sequence encodes CASSPGTGRFIQRGRGNTEAFF.

This clone has only one observation. This chain connects TRBV7-3 to TRBJ1-3, with 10 bases matching TRBD1. The CDR3 spans 15 residues. J lost 2 bases, V lost 4 bases, and 2 bases had no gene match. From germline, CDR1 is SGHTA and CDR2 FQGTGA. CDR3 sequence (DNA): TGTGCCAGCAGCTCGACAGGGGGCCCTGGAAACACCATATATTTT. Its protein product is CASSSTGGPGNTIYF.

The chain couples TRBV2 to TRBJ1-5; 8 nucleotides align to TRBD1. This CDR3 has 16 residues. Germline V gene lookup returns CDR1 SNHLY and CDR2 FYNNEI. Trimming at V came to 2 bases and at J to 5 bases, leaving 8 bases not matched to a gene. The DNA for the CDR3 is TGTGCCAGCAGTGAAACCAGGACAGGGATAGATCAGCCCCAGCATTTT. It encodes CASSETRTGIDQPQHF. The full variable domain, with the rest looked up from reference TRBV2 and TRBJ1-5, is EPEVTQTPSHQVTQMGQEVILRCVPISNHLYFYWYRQILGQKVEFLVSFYNNEISEKSEIFDDQFSVERPDGSNFTLKIRSTKLEDSAMYFCASSETRTGIDQPQHFGDGTRLSIL.

The CDR3: CASSSTPHSYNEQFF. The CDR3 DNA reads TGTGCCAGCAGTTCGACTCCTCATTCCTACAATGAGCAGTTCTTC. J is TRBJ2-1 and V is TRBV27; D not certain. CDR1 is MNHEY, CDR2 SMNVEV, per germline (reference sequence). Trimming stripped 4 bases from V and 1 base from J, with 11 bases between. The CDR3 extends over 15 amino acids.

The gene calls are TRBV9 and TRBJ2-1; 9 positions agree with TRBD2. CDR1 and CDR2 (germline): SGDLS, YYNGEE. The length of the CDR3 is 15 residues. V lost 1 base and J lost 8; bases outside the gene matches: 7. In DNA, the CDR3 is TGTGCCAGCAGCGTACTGGCGGGAGGGTTAGATGAGCAGTTCTTC. It codes for CASSVLAGGLDEQFF.

This chain links TRBV7-2 with TRBJ2-7; TRBD2 is a possible D gene (5 bases). Germline V gene lookup returns CDR1 SGHTA and CDR2 FQGNSA. Trimming shortened V by 1 base and J by 4 bases, and 14 bases separated the two germline ends. There are 15 residues in the CDR3. This CDR3 is CASSLVRGGGYEQYF. The CDR3 region has the DNA TGTGCCAGCAGCTTAGTAAGAGGAGGTGGGTACGAGCAGTACTTC.

This clone was detected once. J is TRBJ2-2 and V is TRBV13; 11 bases match TRBD2. With V trimmed by 5 bases and J by 2 bases, 1 base remained unmatched. Germline lookup yields CDR1 PRHDT and CDR2 FYEKMQ (reference sequence). The CDR3 runs to 15 residues. In DNA, the CDR3 is TGTGCCAGCAGCCGACTAGCGGGAAACACCGGGGAGCTGTTTTTT. Translation: CASSRLAGNTGELFF.

This clone turned up a few times. The chain recombines TRBV28 with TRBJ2-2, with 8 bases matching TRBD1. V gave up 6 bases and J gave up 6 bases; unmatched junction bases: 12. The CDR3 covers 16 residues. The V gene's germline CDR1 is MDHEN and CDR2 SYDVKM. CDR3 sequence (DNA): TGTGCCAGCAGCCCTCCCCTGACAGGGGAACCCGGGGAGCTGTTTTTT. Encoded protein: CASSPPLTGEPGELFF.

The chain couples TRBV6-5 to TRBJ1-4, with D unclear. CDR3 length: 14 amino acids. With 3 bases removed from V and 8 bases from J, the gap between germline ends came to 13 bases. Germline-derived CDR1 and CDR2 are MNHEY and SVGAGI. CDR3 coding DNA: TGTGCCAGCAGTTATGACTTCAGAGGAGAAAAACTGTTTTTT. Translating gives CASSYDFRGEKLFF.

The chain carries TRBV30 and TRBJ1-6; 7 positions match TRBD1. The V gene end was trimmed by 2 bases and the J gene end by 6 bases; junction bases not matched to a gene: 4. Germline CDR1 GTSNPN, CDR2 SVGIG (reference sequence). The CDR3 has 14 amino acids. This chain's CDR3 is CAWSLNRGNSPLHF. The DNA for the CDR3 is TGTGCCTGGAGTTTAAACAGGGGTAATTCACCCCTCCACTTT.

J is TRBJ1-1 and V is TRBV28, with D unclear. This CDR3 has 13 amino acids. The germline CDR1 and CDR2 sequences are MDHEN and SYDVKM. Trimming removed 5 bases at V and 0 bases at J, with 7 bases between. CDR3 in DNA: TGTGCCAGCAGTCCCCCCATGAACACTGAAGCTTTCTTT. Translation gives CASSPPMNTEAFF.

The genes are TRBV9 and TRBJ1-1, with 7 bases fitting TRBD1. Looked up from germline, CDR1 is SGDLS and CDR2 is YYNGEE. The CDR3 is 15 amino acids. The J segment lost 5 bases and the V segment lost 3 bases, leaving 10 bases of the junction unmatched. This chain's CDR3 is CASSATGQLKTEAFF. DNA of the CDR3: TGTGCCAGCAGCGCTACGGGACAGCTAAAAACTGAAGCTTTCTTT.

The CDR3 reads CAISKTFGGGLRNTEAFF. The CDR3 nucleotides are TGTGCCATCAGTAAGACTTTTGGAGGGGGCCTGAGAAACACTGAAGCTTTCTTT. The rearrangement uses TRBV10-3 and TRBJ1-1, with 7 bases matching TRBD1. The CDR3 contains 18 residues. Germline V gene sequence: CDR1 ENHRY, CDR2 SYGVKD. The junction had 17 bases not matched to a gene; V was cut back by 5 bases and J by 2 bases.

V and J are TRBV4-3 and TRBJ2-7; D is perhaps TRBD1 (6 bases). This CDR3 is 15 amino acids long. The germline V and J ends were trimmed by 2 bases and 5 bases, with 16 bases remaining between them. Germline CDR1 reads LGHNA; CDR2 reads YSLEER. The CDR3 is CASSQNRDRYHEQYF. The CDR3 bases are TGCGCCAGCAGCCAAAACAGGGATAGGTACCACGAGCAGTACTTC.

This clone was counted only a few times. This rearrangement joins TRBV19 to TRBJ2-3; a possible D gene is TRBD1 (6 bases). V shed 4 bases and J shed 5 bases, with 16 bases lying between them. The germline gives CDR1 LNHDA, CDR2 SQIVND (reference sequence). This CDR3 is built from 15 residues. CDR3 nucleotide sequence: TGTGCCAGTAGTACACTTGACAGGCCTGTAGATACGCAGTATTTT. This sequence encodes CASSTLDRPVDTQYF.

This clone is a singleton in its sample. The sample holds other DNA sequences that translate to the same CDR3. The chain is built from TRBV19 and TRBJ2-7; 8 nucleotides match TRBD1. CDR1 and CDR2 (germline): LNHDA, SQIVND (reference sequence). Trimming at V came to 5 bases and at J to 7 bases, leaving 16 bases not matched to a gene. The length of the CDR3 is 16 residues. The CDR3 spells CASSPGTGNNKGEQYF. The CDR3 nucleotides read TGTGCCAGTAGTCCCGGGACAGGTAACAATAAGGGAGAGCAGTACTTC.

The chain links TRBV20-1 to TRBJ2-7; 7 nucleotides agree with TRBD2. The CDR3 is 16 residues long. Looked up from germline, CDR1 is DFQATT and CDR2 is SNEGSKA (reference sequence). J lost 1 base, V lost 3 bases, and 12 bases had no gene match. CDR3 protein: CSASQASGILSYEQYF. CDR3 nucleotides: TGCAGTGCTAGTCAGGCTAGCGGAATATTGTCCTACGAGCAGTACTTC.

The chain couples TRBV18 to TRBJ1-1; D might be TRBD1 (5 bases). CDR1 and CDR2 from the germline V gene are KGHSH and LQKENI. Trimming shortened V by 4 bases and J by 1 base, and 7 bases separated the two germline ends. The CDR3 runs 13 residues. CDR3 DNA sequence: TGTGCCAGCTCACAAGGGGCGAACACTGAAGCTTTCTTT. Protein product: CASSQGANTEAFF.